This T cell receptor beta chain was retrieved from a study of identical twins. TCRdb ran MiXCR on the 5' RACE reads and lists one entry per CDR3 protein. Of 240,000 or so distinct CDR3 sequences listed, approximately 11% are singletons. Findings and limits, study-wide: For out-of-frame beta sequences, excess twin sharing was weaker. Abundant beta clonotypes from cord blood had fewer insertions, unlike memory repertoires, which showed none.

With regard to this clonotype: Antigen specificity is unknown.

The germline V gene has CDR1 KGHSH and CDR2 LQKENI. The CDR3 consists of 13 residues. V was pared by 1 base and J by 8 bases, with 9 bases between. The data were also submitted as part of a second study, on yellow fever vaccine responses in identical twins.

This receptor was obtained from a woman aged 18 to 35 in good health. Sequenced: memory (CD45RO+) T cells sorted from blood. The rearrangement uses TRBV18 and TRBJ1-5; D is unresolved. CDR3 in amino acids: CASSPHTGEPQHF. CDR3 coding DNA: TGTGCCAGCTCACCACACACCGGGGAGCCCCAGCATTTT.